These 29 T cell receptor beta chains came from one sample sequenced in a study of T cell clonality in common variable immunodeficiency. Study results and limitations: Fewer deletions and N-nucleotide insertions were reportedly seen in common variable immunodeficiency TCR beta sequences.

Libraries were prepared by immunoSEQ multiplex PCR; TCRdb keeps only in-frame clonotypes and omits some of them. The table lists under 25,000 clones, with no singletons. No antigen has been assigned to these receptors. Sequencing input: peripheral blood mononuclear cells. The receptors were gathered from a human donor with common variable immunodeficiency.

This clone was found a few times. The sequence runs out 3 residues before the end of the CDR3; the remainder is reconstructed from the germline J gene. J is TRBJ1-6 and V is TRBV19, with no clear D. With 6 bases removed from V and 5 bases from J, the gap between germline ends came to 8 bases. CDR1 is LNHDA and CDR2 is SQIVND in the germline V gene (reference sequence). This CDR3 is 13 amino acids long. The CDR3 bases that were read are TGTGCCAGTAGCGGGTTCGATAATTCACCC. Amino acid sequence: CASSGFDNSP. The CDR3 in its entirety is CASSGFDNSPLHF.

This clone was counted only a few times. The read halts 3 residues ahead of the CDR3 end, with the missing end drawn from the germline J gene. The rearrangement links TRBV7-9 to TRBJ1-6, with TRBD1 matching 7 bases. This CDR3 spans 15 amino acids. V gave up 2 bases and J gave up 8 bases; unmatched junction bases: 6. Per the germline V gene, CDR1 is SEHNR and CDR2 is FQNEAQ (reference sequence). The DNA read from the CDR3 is TGTGCCAGCAGCTTATGGGACAGAGATGATTCACCC. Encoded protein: CASSLWDRDDSP. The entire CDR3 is CASSLWDRDDSPLHF.

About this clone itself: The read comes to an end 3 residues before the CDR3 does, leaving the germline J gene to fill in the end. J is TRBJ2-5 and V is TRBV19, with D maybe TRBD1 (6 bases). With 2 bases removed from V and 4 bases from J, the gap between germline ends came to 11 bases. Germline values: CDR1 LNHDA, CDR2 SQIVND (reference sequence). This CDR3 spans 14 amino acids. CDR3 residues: CASSISTGLETQYF. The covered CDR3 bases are TGTGCCAGTAGTATATCGACAGGACTAGAGACC. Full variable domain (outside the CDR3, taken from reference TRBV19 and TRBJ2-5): DGGITQSPKYLFRKEGQNVTLSCEQNLNHDAMYWYRQDPGQGLRLIYYSQIVNDFQKGDIAEGYSVSREKKESFPLTVTSAQKNPTAFYLCASSISTGLETQYFGPGTRLLVL.

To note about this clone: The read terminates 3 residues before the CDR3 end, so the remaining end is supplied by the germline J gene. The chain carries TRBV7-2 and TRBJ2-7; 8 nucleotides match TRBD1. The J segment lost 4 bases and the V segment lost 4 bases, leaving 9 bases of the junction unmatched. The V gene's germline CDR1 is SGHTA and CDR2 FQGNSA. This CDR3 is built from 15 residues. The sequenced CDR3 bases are TGTGCCAGCAGCTCCATGACAGGGGATATATACGAG. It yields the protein CASSSMTGDIYE. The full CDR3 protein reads CASSSMTGDIYEQYF.

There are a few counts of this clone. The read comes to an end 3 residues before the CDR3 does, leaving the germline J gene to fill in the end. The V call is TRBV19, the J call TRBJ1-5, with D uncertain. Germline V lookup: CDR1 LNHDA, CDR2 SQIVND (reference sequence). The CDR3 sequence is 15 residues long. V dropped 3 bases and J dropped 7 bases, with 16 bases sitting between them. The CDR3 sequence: CASSITRVSRQPQHF. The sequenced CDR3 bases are TGTGCCAGTAGTATTACAAGGGTGAGTAGACAGCCC.

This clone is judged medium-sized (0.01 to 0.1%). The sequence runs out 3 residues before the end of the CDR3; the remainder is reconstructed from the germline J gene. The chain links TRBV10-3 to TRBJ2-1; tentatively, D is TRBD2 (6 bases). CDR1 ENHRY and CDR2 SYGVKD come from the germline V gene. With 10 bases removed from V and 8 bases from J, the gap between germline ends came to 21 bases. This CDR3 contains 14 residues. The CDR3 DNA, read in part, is TGTGCCACCTCCTCTAGCGAGGTGGGGGATGAG. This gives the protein CATSSSEVGDE. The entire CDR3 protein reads CATSSSEVGDEQFF.

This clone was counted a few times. CDR3 sequence reads: CASSKIEAYRALSNQPQHF. The CDR3 DNA, read in part, is TGTGCCAGTAGTAAGATTGAAGCCTACAGGGCACTTAGCAATCAGCCC. The gene calls are TRBV19 and TRBJ1-5, with D possibly TRBD1 on 6 matching bases. The observed sequence ends 3 residues before the CDR3 terminus, with the missing tail filled in from the germline J gene. Germline CDR1 is LNHDA and CDR2 is SQIVND (reference sequence). This CDR3 is built from 19 residues. V shed 4 bases and J shed 0 bases, with 22 bases lying between them.

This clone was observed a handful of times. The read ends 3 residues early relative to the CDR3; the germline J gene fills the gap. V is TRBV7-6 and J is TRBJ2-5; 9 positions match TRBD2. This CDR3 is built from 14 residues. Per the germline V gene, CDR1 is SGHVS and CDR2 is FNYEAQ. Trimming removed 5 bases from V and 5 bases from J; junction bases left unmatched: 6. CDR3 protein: CASSPPSGVETQYF. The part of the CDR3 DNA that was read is TGTGCCAGCAGCCCCCCTAGCGGGGTCGAGACC.

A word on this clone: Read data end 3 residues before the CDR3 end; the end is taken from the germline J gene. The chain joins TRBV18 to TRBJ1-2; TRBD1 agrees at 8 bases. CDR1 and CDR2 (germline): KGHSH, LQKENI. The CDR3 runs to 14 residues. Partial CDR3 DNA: TGTGCCAGCTCACCGGGACAGGCTTTAATGGGC. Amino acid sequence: CASSPGQALMG. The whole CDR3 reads CASSPGQALMGYTF.

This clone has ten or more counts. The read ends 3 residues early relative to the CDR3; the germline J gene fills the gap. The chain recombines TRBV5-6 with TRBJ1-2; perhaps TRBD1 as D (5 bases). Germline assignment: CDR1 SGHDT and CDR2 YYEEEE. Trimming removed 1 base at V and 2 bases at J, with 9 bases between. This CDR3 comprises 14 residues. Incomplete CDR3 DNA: TGTGCCAGCAGCTTGTTGGGGGGGAACTATGGC. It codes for CASSLLGGNYG. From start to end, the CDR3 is CASSLLGGNYGYTF.

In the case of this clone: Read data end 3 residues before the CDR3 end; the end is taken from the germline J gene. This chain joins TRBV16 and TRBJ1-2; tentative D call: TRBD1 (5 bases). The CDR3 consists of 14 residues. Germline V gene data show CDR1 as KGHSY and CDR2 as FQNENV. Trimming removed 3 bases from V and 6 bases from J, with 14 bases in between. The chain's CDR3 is CASSHYQGNNGYTF. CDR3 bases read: TGTGCCAGCAGCCACTACCAGGGAAATAATGGC.

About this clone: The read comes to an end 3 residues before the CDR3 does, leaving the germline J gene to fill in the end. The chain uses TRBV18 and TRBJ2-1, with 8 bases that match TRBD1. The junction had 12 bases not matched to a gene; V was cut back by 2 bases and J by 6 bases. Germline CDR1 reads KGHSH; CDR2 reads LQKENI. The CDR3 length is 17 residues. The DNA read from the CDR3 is TGTGCCAGCTCACCAATCTCCCGAGGACAGGGTGGCAATGAG. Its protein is CASSPISRGQGGNE. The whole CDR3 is CASSPISRGQGGNEQFF. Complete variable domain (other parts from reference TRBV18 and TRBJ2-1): NAGVMQNPRHLVRRRGQEARLRCSPMKGHSHVYWYRQLPEEGLKFMVYLQKENIIDESGMPKERFSAEFPKEGPSILRIQQVVRGDSAAYFCASSPISRGQGGNEQFFGPGTRLTVL.

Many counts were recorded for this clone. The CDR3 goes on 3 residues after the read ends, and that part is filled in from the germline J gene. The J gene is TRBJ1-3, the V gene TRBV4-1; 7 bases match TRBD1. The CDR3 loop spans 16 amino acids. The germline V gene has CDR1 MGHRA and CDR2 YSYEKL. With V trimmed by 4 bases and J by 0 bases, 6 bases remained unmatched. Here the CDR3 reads CASSPTWTGSGNTIYF. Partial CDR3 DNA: TGCGCCAGCAGCCCGACCTGGACAGGCTCTGGAAACACC.

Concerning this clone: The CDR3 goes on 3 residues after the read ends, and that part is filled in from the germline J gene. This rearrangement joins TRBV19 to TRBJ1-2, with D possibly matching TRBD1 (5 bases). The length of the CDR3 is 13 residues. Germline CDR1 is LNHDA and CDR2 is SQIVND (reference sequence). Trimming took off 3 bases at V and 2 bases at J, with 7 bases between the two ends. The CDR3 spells CASSMRQNYGYTF. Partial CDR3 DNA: TGTGCCAGTAGTATGAGACAGAACTATGGC.

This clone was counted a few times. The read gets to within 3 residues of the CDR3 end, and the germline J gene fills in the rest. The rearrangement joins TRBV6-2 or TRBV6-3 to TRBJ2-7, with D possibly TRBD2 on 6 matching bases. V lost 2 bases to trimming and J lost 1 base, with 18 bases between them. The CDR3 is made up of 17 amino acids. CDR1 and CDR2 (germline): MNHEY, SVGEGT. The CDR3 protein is CASSYGTGLTLSYEQYF. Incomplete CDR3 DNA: TGTGCCAGCAGTTACGGAACAGGACTAACCCTATCCTACGAG.

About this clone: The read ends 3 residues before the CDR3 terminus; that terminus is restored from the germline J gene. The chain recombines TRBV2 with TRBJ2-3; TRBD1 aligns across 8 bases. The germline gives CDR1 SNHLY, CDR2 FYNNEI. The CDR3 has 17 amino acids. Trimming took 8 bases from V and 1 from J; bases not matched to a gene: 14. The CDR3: CASGGQGIGGGTDTQYF. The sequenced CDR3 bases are TGTGCCAGCGGAGGACAGGGTATTGGGGGTGGCACAGATACG.

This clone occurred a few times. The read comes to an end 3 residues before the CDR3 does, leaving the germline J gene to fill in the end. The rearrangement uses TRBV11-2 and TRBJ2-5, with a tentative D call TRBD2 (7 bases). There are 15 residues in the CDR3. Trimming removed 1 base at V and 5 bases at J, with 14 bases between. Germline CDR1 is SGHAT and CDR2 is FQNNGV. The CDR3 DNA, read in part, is TGTGCCAGCAGCTTAGGCTCGGGGGGCCGCGAGACC. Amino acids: CASSLGSGGRET. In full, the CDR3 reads CASSLGSGGRETQYF.

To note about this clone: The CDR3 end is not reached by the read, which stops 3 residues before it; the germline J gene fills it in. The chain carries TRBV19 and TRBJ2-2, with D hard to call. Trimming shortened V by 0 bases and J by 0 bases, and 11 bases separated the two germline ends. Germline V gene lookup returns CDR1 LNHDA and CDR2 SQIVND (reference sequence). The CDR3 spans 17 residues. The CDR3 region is CASSIELGRTNTGELFF. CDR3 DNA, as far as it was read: TGTGCCAGTAGTATAGAGCTTGGGCGAACGAACACCGGGGAG.

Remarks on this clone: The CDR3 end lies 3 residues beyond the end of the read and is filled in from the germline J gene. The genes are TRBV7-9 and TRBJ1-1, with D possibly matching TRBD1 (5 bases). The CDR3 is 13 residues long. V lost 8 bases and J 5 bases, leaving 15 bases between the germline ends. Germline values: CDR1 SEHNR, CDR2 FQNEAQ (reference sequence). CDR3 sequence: CASFFGATTEAFF. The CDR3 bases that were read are TGTGCCAGCTTTTTTGGGGCAACTACTGAA.

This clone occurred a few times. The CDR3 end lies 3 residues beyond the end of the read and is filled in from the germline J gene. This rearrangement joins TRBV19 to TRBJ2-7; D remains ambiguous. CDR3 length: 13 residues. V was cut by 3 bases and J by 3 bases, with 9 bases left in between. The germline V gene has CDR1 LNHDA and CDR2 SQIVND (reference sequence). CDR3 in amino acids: CASSMAGYYEQYF. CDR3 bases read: TGTGCCAGTAGTATGGCCGGGTACTACGAG.

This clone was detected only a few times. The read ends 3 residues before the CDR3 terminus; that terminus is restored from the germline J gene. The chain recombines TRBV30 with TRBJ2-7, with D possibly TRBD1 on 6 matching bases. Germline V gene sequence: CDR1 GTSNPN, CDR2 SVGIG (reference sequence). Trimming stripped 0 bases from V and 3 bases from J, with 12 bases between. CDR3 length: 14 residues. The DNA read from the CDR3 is TGTGCCTGGAGTGTAAGGGACATCGACTACGAG. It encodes CAWSVRDIDYE. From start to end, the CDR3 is CAWSVRDIDYEQYF.

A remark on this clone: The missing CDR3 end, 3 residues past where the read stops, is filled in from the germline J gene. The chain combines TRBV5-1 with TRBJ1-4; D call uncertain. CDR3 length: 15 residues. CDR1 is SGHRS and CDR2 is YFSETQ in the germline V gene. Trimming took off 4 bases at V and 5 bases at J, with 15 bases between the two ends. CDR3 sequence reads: CASSPLPGTNEKLFF. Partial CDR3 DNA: TGCGCCAGCAGCCCCCTTCCAGGCACGAATGAAAAA.

The CDR3 here is CATSRVVVISYNEQFF. Incomplete CDR3 DNA: TGTGCCACCTCCCGAGTAGTTGTAATCTCCTACAATGAG. J is TRBJ2-1 and V is TRBV19; no reliable D call. Coverage ceases 3 residues before the CDR3 finishes, and the germline J gene fills in the end. The CDR3 has 16 amino acids. V dropped 10 bases and J dropped 0 bases, with 19 bases sitting between them. Germline V lookup: CDR1 LNHDA, CDR2 SQIVND (reference sequence).

The DNA read from the CDR3 is TGTGCCAGCAGCCCACCGCTGGGACTAGCGGTTTCATCCGAG. It yields the protein CASSPPLGLAVSSE. The whole CDR3 sequence reads CASSPPLGLAVSSEQYF. This rearrangement joins TRBV7-3 to TRBJ2-7; 11 positions match TRBD2. The CDR3 is cut off 3 residues early in the read; its end comes from the germline J gene. The CDR3 is 17 residues long. V was pared by 5 bases and J by 6 bases, with 15 bases of the junction left unmatched. CDR1 is SGHTA and CDR2 is FQGTGA in the germline V gene.

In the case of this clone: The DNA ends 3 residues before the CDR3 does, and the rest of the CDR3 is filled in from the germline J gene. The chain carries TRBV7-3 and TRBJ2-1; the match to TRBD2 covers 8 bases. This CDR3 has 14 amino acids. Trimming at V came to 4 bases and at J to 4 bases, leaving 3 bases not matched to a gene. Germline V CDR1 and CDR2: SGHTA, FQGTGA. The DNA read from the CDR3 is TGTGCCAGCAGCTACGGGACTAGATACAATGAG. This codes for CASSYGTRYNE. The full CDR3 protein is CASSYGTRYNEQFF.

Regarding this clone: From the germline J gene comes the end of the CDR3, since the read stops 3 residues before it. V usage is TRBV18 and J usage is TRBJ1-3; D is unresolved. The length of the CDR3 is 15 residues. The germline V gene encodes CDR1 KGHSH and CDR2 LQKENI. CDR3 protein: CASSPYREQPRTIYF. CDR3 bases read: TGTGCCAGCTCACCTTATCGCGAACAGCCCCGGACC.

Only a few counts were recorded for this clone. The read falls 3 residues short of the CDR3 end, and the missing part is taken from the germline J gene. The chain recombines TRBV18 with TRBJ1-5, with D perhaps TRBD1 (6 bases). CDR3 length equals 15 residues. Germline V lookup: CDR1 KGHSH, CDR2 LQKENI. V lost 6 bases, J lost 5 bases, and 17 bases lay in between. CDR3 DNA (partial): TGTGCCAGCTCTCCCTACCCGACAGGAGATCAGCCC. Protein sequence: CASSPYPTGDQP. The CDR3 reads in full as CASSPYPTGDQPQHF.

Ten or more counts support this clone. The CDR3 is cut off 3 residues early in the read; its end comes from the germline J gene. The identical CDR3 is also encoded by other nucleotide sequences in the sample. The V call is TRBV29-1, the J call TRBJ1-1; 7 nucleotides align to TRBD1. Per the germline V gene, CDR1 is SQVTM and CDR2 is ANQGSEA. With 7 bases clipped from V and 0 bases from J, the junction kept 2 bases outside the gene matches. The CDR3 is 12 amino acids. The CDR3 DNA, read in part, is TGCAGCGGGGGACAGATGAACACTGAA. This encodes CSGGQMNTE. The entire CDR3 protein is CSGGQMNTEAFF.

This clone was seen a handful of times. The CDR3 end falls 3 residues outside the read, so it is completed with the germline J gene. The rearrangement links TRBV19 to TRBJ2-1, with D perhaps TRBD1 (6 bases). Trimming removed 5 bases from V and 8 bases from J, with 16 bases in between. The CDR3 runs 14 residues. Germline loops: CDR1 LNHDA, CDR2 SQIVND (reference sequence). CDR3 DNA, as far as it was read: TGTGCCAGTAGTTTCCAAGGGGGTTCCGATGAG. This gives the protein CASSFQGGSDE. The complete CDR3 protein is CASSFQGGSDEQFF.